This T cell receptor beta chain was obtained from a study of T cell repertoires in cytomegalovirus infection. Germline V gene sequence: CDR1 MNHEY, CDR2 SMNVEV (reference sequence). V was pared by 3 bases and J by 7 bases, with 7 bases between. The CDR3 length is 12 residues. TCRdb re-called the reads with MiXCR, one entry per CDR3 protein. The sample lists about 740,000 distinct CDR3 sequences, roughly a third occurring once. The receptor was derived from a human donor in good health (CMV status not recorded). Some clones in this sample may be carry-over from other donors' samples. The V call is TRBV27, the J call TRBJ2-1; D not resolved. The sample taken for sequencing was PBMCs. CDR3 residues: CASSFAPNEQFF. As DNA, the CDR3 is TGTGCCAGCAGTTTCGCGCCAAATGAGCAGTTCTTC.